The 26 T cell receptor beta chains below come from one sample, sequenced in a study of cytomegalovirus exposure and HLA in healthy donors. Here immunoSEQ multiplex PCR was the method, and the copy in TCRdb shows in-frame clones only, minus some. Of more than 200,000 clones in the sample, about 90% were seen once. The sequencing input was PBMCs. The receptors stem from a man aged 18 to 29 in good health and CMV-seropositive.

The chain recombines TRBV4-2 with TRBJ2-1; 16 bases agree with TRBD2. This CDR3 has 16 amino acids. V was pared by 3 bases and J by 5 bases, with 1 base of the junction left unmatched. The germline gives CDR1 LGHNA, CDR2 YNFKEQ. This chain's CDR3 is CASSQGTSGRDNEQFF. For the CDR3, the DNA is TGTGCCAGCAGCCAGGGGACTAGCGGGAGGGACAATGAGCAGTTCTTC.

The chain joins TRBV30 to TRBJ2-3, with a tentative D call TRBD2 (6 bases). The CDR3 totals 15 residues. Germline CDR1 is GTSNPN and CDR2 is SVGIG (reference sequence). Trimming took 2 bases from V and 2 from J, leaving 14 bases between them. As DNA, the CDR3 is TGTGCCTGGAGTCCAGGGAGGACTACCACAGATACGCAGTATTTT. This codes for CAWSPGRTTTDTQYF. Filled out from reference TRBV30 and TRBJ2-3, the complete variable domain reads SQTIHQWPATLVQPVGSPLSLECTVEGTSNPNLYWYRQAAGRGLQLLFYSVGIGQISSEVPQNLSASRPQDRQFILSSKKLLLSDSGFYLCAWSPGRTTTDTQYFGPGTRLTVL.

This clone has just one count. The chain is built from TRBV6-5 and TRBJ1-5; D ambiguous. V dropped 0 bases and J dropped 5 bases, with 8 bases sitting between them. Germline CDR1 MNHEY, CDR2 SVGAGI. This CDR3 has 14 residues. CDR3 protein: CASSYSRGHQPQHF. The CDR3 DNA sequence: TGTGCCAGCAGTTACTCGCGCGGTCATCAGCCCCAGCATTTT.

This chain joins TRBV27 and TRBJ2-7, with TRBD2 matching 8 bases. Germline lookup yields CDR1 MNHEY and CDR2 SMNVEV (reference sequence). The CDR3 is made up of 15 amino acids. The trim removed 7 bases at V and 1 base at J, leaving 9 bases unmatched. In nucleotides, the CDR3 is TGTGCCAGCACCCCCCGCGGGGGGATGTCCTACGAGCAGTACTTC. This encodes CASTPRGGMSYEQYF.

The CDR3 is CASSVGRNQETQYF. The CDR3 DNA is TGTGCCAGCAGCGTAGGCAGAAACCAAGAGACCCAGTACTTC. V usage is TRBV9 and J usage is TRBJ2-5; D remains unclear. This CDR3 is 14 amino acids long. V lost 0 bases and J 0 bases, leaving 6 bases between the germline ends. Looked up from germline, CDR1 is SGDLS and CDR2 is YYNGEE.

The gene calls are TRBV5-1 and TRBJ2-5; 12 nucleotides agree with TRBD2. Germline CDR1 and CDR2: SGHRS and YFSETQ. J gave up 0 bases and V 4 bases, and 10 bases lay outside the gene matches. CDR3 length: 18 residues. CDR3 sequence: CASSRGTSGQWNQETQYF. The CDR3 region has the DNA TGCGCCAGCAGCCGAGGGACTAGCGGGCAATGGAACCAAGAGACCCAGTACTTC.

The chain has TRBV20-1 and TRBJ2-7; D uncertain. The V and J ends lost 5 bases and 3 bases respectively, with 8 bases between them. There are 11 residues in the CDR3. CDR1 is DFQATT, CDR2 SNEGSKA, per germline (reference sequence). This chain's CDR3 is CSALDVYEQYF. The CDR3 DNA sequence: TGCAGTGCTCTGGACGTCTACGAGCAGTACTTC.

This chain uses TRBV20-1 with TRBJ2-1; no clear D. Trimming cost V 6 bases and J 5 bases, with 5 bases left between them. The CDR3 has 10 amino acids. Germline values: CDR1 DFQATT, CDR2 SNEGSKA (reference sequence). The CDR3 region has the DNA TGCAGTGCCCAGGACAATGAGCAGTTCTTC. This gives the protein CSAQDNEQFF.

This clone came up a few times. The chain carries TRBV27 and TRBJ1-5; D gene uncertain. Trimming removed 4 bases at V and 6 bases at J, with 1 base between. The CDR3 contains 10 residues. CDR1 and CDR2 (germline): MNHEY, SMNVEV (reference sequence). This CDR3 reads CASSCQPQHF. In nucleotides, the CDR3 is TGTGCCAGCAGTTGTCAGCCCCAGCATTTT.

The V gene is TRBV9, the J gene TRBJ2-5; D unclear. Trimming pared 0 bases from V and 5 bases from J, leaving 11 bases between. This CDR3 has 14 amino acids. CDR1 is SGDLS, CDR2 YYNGEE, per germline. This chain's CDR3 is CASSVDSVRETQYF. The CDR3 DNA sequence: TGTGCCAGCAGCGTAGATAGTGTGAGGGAGACCCAGTACTTC.

The chain employs TRBV27 and TRBJ2-7, with 8 bases that match TRBD2. The CDR3 length is 15 residues. CDR1 is MNHEY and CDR2 is SMNVEV in the germline V gene (reference sequence). The trim removed 1 base at V and 4 bases at J, leaving 6 bases unmatched. CDR3 nucleotide sequence: TGTGCCAGCAGTTTATACCCGGGACTAGGGTACGAGCAGTACTTC. Amino acid sequence: CASSLYPGLGYEQYF.

This clone has more than one count but fewer than ten. This chain links TRBV9 with TRBJ2-2, with 7 positions matching TRBD1. Germline V gene data show CDR1 as SGDLS and CDR2 as YYNGEE. V dropped 0 bases and J dropped 0; count of bases not matched to a gene: 2. The CDR3 runs to 16 residues. CDR3 sequence (DNA): TGTGCCAGCAGCGTAGGGACAGGTCCGAACACCGGGGAGCTGTTTTTT. It codes for CASSVGTGPNTGELFF.

This sequence joins TRBV6-1 and TRBJ2-1; 7 bases match TRBD1. The CDR3 is 15 residues long. The germline CDR1 and CDR2 sequences are MNHNS and SASEGT. The V segment lost 6 bases and the J segment 6 bases; nucleotides outside the gene matches: 11. The CDR3 coding sequence is TGTGCCAGCAGCCTCGAGACAGGGTTATTCAATGAGCAGTTCTTC. As protein: CASSLETGLFNEQFF.

V and J are TRBV7-6 and TRBJ2-2; 9 bases fit TRBD1. There are 16 residues in the CDR3. Germline V gene lookup returns CDR1 SGHVS and CDR2 FNYEAQ. Losses at the gene ends were 4 bases for V and 4 bases for J; bases not matched to a gene: 7. The CDR3 spells CASSYTGTGSTGELFF. CDR3 nucleotide sequence: TGTGCCAGCAGCTACACCGGGACAGGGAGCACCGGGGAGCTGTTTTTT.

The V gene is TRBV4-2, the J gene TRBJ1-5, with D unclear. There are 16 residues in the CDR3. Germline lookup yields CDR1 LGHNA and CDR2 YNFKEQ. V was shortened by 0 bases and J by 3 bases, with 12 bases between the two germline ends. The DNA of the CDR3 is TGTGCCAGCAGCCAAGATCATTCCGGCACCAATCAGCCCCAGCATTTT. Its protein product is CASSQDHSGTNQPQHF.

In DNA form, the CDR3 reads TGTGCCAGCAGCACAACAGGGGCCGAGCAGTACTTC. It yields the protein CASSTTGAEQYF. V and J are TRBV7-8 and TRBJ2-7; 7 nucleotides align to TRBD1. From germline, CDR1 is SGHVS and CDR2 FQNEAQ. Trimming at V came to 5 bases and at J to 6 bases, leaving 4 bases not matched to a gene. The CDR3 length is 12 residues.

The gene calls are TRBV7-6 and TRBJ2-3; TRBD1 or TRBD2 may be the D gene (5 bases each). V lost 5 bases and J lost 1, with 16 bases in between. Germline CDR1 SGHVS, CDR2 FNYEAQ. This CDR3 region has 16 residues. The CDR3 sequence is CASSTLGGAGTDTQYF. CDR3 nucleotide sequence: TGTGCCAGCAGCACTCTTGGGGGAGCGGGCACAGATACGCAGTATTTT. The full variable domain, completed using reference TRBV7-6 and TRBJ2-3, is GAGVSQSPRYKVTKRGQDVALRCDPISGHVSLYWYRQALGQGPEFLTYFNYEAQQDKSGLPNDRFSAERPEGSISTLTIQRTEQRDSAMYRCASSTLGGAGTDTQYFGPGTRLTVL.

The rearrangement joins TRBV5-1 to TRBJ2-1, with D maybe TRBD1 (6 bases). Trimming shortened V by 0 bases and J by 8 bases, and 15 bases separated the two germline ends. CDR3 length: 15 amino acids. From germline, CDR1 is SGHRS and CDR2 YFSETQ. The CDR3: CASSLVVVGAYEQFF. Here the CDR3 DNA reads TGCGCCAGCAGCTTGGTAGTTGTGGGGGCATATGAGCAGTTCTTC. The variable domain in full, with the rest retrieved from reference TRBV5-1 and TRBJ2-1, is KAGVTQTPRYLIKTRGQQVTLSCSPISGHRSVSWYQQTPGQGLQFLFEYFSETQRNKGNFPGRFSGRQFSNSRSEMNVSTLELGDSALYLCASSLVVVGAYEQFFGPGTRLTVL.

The chain uses TRBV6-6 and TRBJ1-5; perhaps TRBD1 as D (6 bases). V was trimmed by 5 bases and J by 6 bases, leaving 17 bases between them. Germline V gene sequence: CDR1 MNHNY, CDR2 SVGAGI (reference sequence). The CDR3 is 15 residues long. The CDR3 bases are TGTGCCAGCAGTAAGACAGTCGGGGGCGGTCAGCCCCAGCATTTT. Its translation: CASSKTVGGGQPQHF.

This clone came up once. As DNA, the CDR3 is TGTGCCAGCAGTTTTCGCCTAGCGGGGATACAAGAGACCCAGTACTTC. The encoded protein is CASSFRLAGIQETQYF. The chain recombines TRBV6-8 with TRBJ2-5; 9 bases line up with TRBD2. The V gene end was trimmed by 4 bases and the J gene end by 2 bases; junction bases not matched to a gene: 8. This CDR3 has 16 amino acids. CDR1 and CDR2 (germline): MNHGY, SAAAGT.

V and J are TRBV6-5 and TRBJ2-3, with D perhaps matching TRBD1 (6 bases). V lost 5 bases, J lost 4 bases, and 10 bases lay in between. CDR1 and CDR2 from the germline V gene are MNHEY and SVGAGI. This CDR3 is built from 13 residues. DNA for the CDR3: TGTGCCAGCAGTCCCACAGGGTCAGATACGCAGTATTTT. Residues: CASSPTGSDTQYF.

The chain couples TRBV11-2 to TRBJ2-5; unclear D gene. Germline-derived CDR1 and CDR2 are SGHAT and FQNNGV. Trimming left V 5 bases short and J 0 bases short, with 13 bases between. The length of the CDR3 is 15 residues. CDR3 DNA: TGTGCCAGCAGCGGGGTATTTTGGGACCAAGAGACCCAGTACTTC. This translates into CASSGVFWDQETQYF.

The V call is TRBV29-1, the J call TRBJ2-2; D possibly corresponds to TRBD1 (6 bases). Germline CDR1 SQVTM, CDR2 ANQGSEA. The CDR3 has 14 amino acids. V shed 6 bases and J shed 0 bases, with 11 bases lying between them. Here the CDR3 reads CSVTGFANTGELFF. The CDR3 DNA sequence: TGCAGCGTCACAGGGTTCGCGAACACCGGGGAGCTGTTTTTT.

This clone was counted once. The CDR3, as DNA: TGTGCCAGCAGCCAAGGGGCGAGGGGGCGAGTGGACACTGAAGCTTTCTTT. Translation: CASSQGARGRVDTEAFF. The chain joins TRBV4-2 to TRBJ1-1, with 7 nucleotides matching TRBD1. J gave up 3 bases and V 1 base, and 11 bases lay outside the gene matches. Germline V gene lookup returns CDR1 LGHNA and CDR2 YNFKEQ. The CDR3 sequence is 17 residues long.

The V gene is TRBV28, the J gene TRBJ1-2, with D perhaps TRBD1 (5 bases). Germline-derived CDR1 and CDR2 are MDHEN and SYDVKM. Trimming pared 7 bases from V and 0 bases from J, leaving 12 bases between. The CDR3 contains 14 residues. CDR3 in DNA: TGTGCCAGCACCCCGACAGTAGCTAACTATGGCTACACCTTC. As protein: CASTPTVANYGYTF.

In its sample, this clone was seen a few times. The chain uses TRBV6-1 and TRBJ1-5, with D possibly being TRBD1 (5 bases). The CDR3 is made up of 15 amino acids. The V and J ends lost 3 bases and 6 bases respectively, with 15 bases between them. Germline values: CDR1 MNHNS, CDR2 SASEGT. The CDR3 DNA sequence: TGTGCCAGCAGTGATCAAAGGGGCATCGCTCAGCCCCAGCATTTT. Its protein is CASSDQRGIAQPQHF.